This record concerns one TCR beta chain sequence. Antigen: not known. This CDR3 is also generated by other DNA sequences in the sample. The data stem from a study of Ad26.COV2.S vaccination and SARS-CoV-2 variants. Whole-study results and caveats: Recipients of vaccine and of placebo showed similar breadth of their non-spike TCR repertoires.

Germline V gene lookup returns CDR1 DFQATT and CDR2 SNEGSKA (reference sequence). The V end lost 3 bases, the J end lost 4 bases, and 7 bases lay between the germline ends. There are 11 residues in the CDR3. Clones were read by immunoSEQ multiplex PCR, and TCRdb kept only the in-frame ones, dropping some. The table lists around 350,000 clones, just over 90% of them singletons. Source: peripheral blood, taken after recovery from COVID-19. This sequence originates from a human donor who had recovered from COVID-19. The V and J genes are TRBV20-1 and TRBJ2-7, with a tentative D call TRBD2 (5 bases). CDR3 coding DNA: TGCAGTGCTAGGTCGGGGTACGAGCAGTACTTC. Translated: CSARSGYEQYF.